This T cell receptor (beta chain) was identified during a study of blood T cell repertoires in COVID-19. Unmatched junction bases numbered 7, after V lost 6 bases and J lost 1 base. There are 17 residues in the CDR3. Germline CDR1 is MNHEY and CDR2 is SMNVEV (reference sequence). TCRdb keeps only in-frame clones here, not all; method: immunoSEQ multiplex PCR. This sample yields 200,000 or so clones, of which about nine tenths are seen a single time; around 6% belongs to the top ten. The specimen sequenced was peripheral blood. The clonotype was recovered from a man aged 55 to 70 who had recovered from COVID-19. The rearrangement uses TRBV27 and TRBJ2-4, with TRBD1 matching over 12 bases. The CDR3 spells CASRNQGQGAAKNIQYF. DNA for the CDR3: TGTGCCAGCAGGAACCAGGGACAGGGGGCCGCCAAAAACATTCAGTACTTC.